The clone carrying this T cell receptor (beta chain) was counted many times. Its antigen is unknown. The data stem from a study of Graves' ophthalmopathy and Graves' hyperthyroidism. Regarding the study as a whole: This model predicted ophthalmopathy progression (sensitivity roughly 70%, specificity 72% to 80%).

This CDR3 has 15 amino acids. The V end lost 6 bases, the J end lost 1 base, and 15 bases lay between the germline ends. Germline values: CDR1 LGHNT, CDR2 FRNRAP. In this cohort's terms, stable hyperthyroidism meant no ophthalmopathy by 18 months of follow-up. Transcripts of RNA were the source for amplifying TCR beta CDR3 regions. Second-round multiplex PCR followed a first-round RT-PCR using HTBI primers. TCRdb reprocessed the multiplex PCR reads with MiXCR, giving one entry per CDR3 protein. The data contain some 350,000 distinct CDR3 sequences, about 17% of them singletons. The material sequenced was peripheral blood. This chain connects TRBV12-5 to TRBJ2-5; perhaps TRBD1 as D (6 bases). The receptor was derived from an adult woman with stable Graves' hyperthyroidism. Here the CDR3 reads CASGRSDRIQETQYF. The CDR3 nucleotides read TGTGCTAGTGGCCGAAGCGACAGGATCCAAGAGACCCAGTACTTC. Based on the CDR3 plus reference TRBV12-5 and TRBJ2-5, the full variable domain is DARVTQTPRHKVTEMGQEVTMRCQPILGHNTVFWYRQTMMQGLELLAYFRNRAPLDDSGMPKDRFSAEMPDATLATLKIQPSEPRDSAVYFCASGRSDRIQETQYFGPGTRLLVL.